The entry below describes one TCR beta chain. A single count supports this clone. Its antigen is not yet known. Per-base quality was not reported, and no clone a single base away is much larger than it. Trimming accounts for 4 bases at V and 8 bases at J, while the number of junction bases matched to no gene is 9. The germline V gene (reference sequence) sets CDR1 to LNHDA and CDR2 to SQIVND. The CDR3 has 15 amino acids, counting the end cysteine and phenylalanine. The CDR3 DNA has 45 bases and is translated from base 1. TCRbeta CDR3 regions were amplified from genomic DNA using the immunoSEQ Assay, a bias-controlled multiplex PCR. Regarding the original processing steps: The number of nucleated cells in each sample was estimated from the amplification of reference gene primers within the assay. To quantify the absolute abundance of each unique TCRbeta CDR3 rearrangement, sequence reads were collapsed and filtered. For each sample, productive Simpson clonality was calculated as the square root of Simpson's diversity index across productive rearrangements. Imported from immuneACCESS, the table was reduced by TCRdb to in-frame sequences with V and J called. These copies leave out some clones; in studies compared against another copy, an unresolved V gene accounts for under half, and the cause of the remainder is not known. V, J and clone size derive from that table, while D and trimming were established from the DNA sequence. This sample has 300,000 to 350,000 clones in its table, and 85% to 90% of those were observed once. Around 1% of the sample goes to the ten largest clones.

One collaborating source in Seattle enrolled patients during active infection and followed them longitudinally through the course of disease. Each collaborating institution followed its own protocols to collect whole blood in K2EDTA tubes. Collaborator samples were shipped for TCRbeta analysis as frozen whole blood, isolated PBMCs, or DNA extracted from either sample type. These data belong to a study of blood T cell repertoires in COVID-19 (dated by TCRdb to the early 2020s). The study in broad terms: The collaborator samples originated in the United States, Italy and Spain and spanned the acute and convalescent phases of COVID-19. The material from the prospective study consisted of cDNA or gDNA derived from T cells, B-cell-depleted T cells, or PBMCs. Deeply sampled blood TCRbeta repertoires from subjects exposed to, actively infected with, or recovered from COVID-19 were included in the dataset. The repertoires were released in a freely available public database meant as a resource for research on the immune response to SARS-CoV-2. Samples were obtained from the ongoing ImmuneRACE study (first 160 participants) and from about 1,300 subjects provided by 6 global collaborators. A de-identified subject ID, COVID-19 status, age in years and sex were almost always included in the sample metadata. HLA class I and class II types, where available, came from metadata supplied by the sample provider rather than from assay-based typing. Findings and caveats that apply to the study as a whole: The quantity of clinical and demographic metadata differed by source and by participant and was supplied without curation.

Sequenced input: peripheral blood. The chain is assembled from TRBV19 and TRBJ2-3; the central 10 bases match TRBD2. The source is a middle-aged woman with COVID-19, enrolled during active disease. The DNA sequence reads TGTGCCAGTAGTACCCTAGCGGGGGCGGAGGGTACGCAGTATTTT. This is translated as CASSTLAGAEGTQYF.